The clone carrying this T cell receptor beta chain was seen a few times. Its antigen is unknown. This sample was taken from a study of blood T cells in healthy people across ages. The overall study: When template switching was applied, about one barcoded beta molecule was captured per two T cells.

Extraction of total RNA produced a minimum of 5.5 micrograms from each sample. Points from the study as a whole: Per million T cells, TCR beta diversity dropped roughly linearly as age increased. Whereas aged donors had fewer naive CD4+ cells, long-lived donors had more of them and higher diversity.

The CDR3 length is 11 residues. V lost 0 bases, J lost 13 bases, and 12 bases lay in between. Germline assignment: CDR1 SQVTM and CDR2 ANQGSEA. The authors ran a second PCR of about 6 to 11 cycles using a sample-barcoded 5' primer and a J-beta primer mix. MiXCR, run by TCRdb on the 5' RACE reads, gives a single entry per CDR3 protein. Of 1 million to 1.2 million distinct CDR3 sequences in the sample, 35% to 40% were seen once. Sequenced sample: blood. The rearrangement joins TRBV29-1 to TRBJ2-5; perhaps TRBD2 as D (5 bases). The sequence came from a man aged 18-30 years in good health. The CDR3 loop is CSVEDKWERYF. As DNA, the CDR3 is TGCAGCGTTGAAGATAAGTGGGAGAGGTACTTC.